This entry is about one T cell receptor (beta chain). Its antigen is still unknown. The data derive from a study of response to subunit inactivated influenza vaccine. Study-wide results and caveats: Few new T cells, the authors suggested, are recruited by each seasonal influenza vaccination.

The CDR3 is 13 residues long. Deletions cut 1 base from V and 5 bases from J, with 9 bases between. Germline assignment: CDR1 SGDLS and CDR2 YYNGEE. TCRdb called the RT-PCR reads again in MiXCR, with one record for every CDR3 protein. The data hold hundreds of thousands of distinct CDR3 sequences, with 12% to 15% observed a single time. This sequence was found in a man aged 45-60 years who received an inactivated influenza vaccine. The starting material was PBMCs from blood, obtained less than 15 days before vaccination. V and J are TRBV9 and TRBJ1-1; D unresolved. The CDR3 loop is CASSVSPGTEAFF. Here the CDR3 DNA reads TGTGCCAGCAGCGTATCCCCTGGGACTGAAGCTTTCTTT.